Presented here are 21 T cell receptor beta chains from one specimen sequenced in a study of cytomegalovirus exposure and HLA in healthy donors (dated by TCRdb to the late 2010s). The method was the immunoSEQ multiplex PCR assay. For the multiplex PCR, a mixture combining 60 forward primers for TCR Vbeta segments and 13 reverse primers for TCR Jbeta segments was used. Entries here come from immuneACCESS through TCRdb and include only in-frame sequences with V and J called. Some clones fail to appear in such tables; in the studies checked, an unresolved V gene covers under half of the shortfall, and the cause of the remainder is unknown. This sample comprises 150,000 to 200,000 clones, approximately 85% of them detected only once. The ten most abundant clones make up approximately 2% of the sample. The material sequenced was PBMCs. The source of these receptors is a man aged 18 to 29 in good health and CMV-seronegative.

This CDR3 is CASSLGELNTEAFF. CDR3 sequence (DNA): TGTGCCAGCAGCTTGGGCGAGTTGAACACTGAAGCTTTCTTT. This chain connects TRBV5-5 to TRBJ1-1; D not resolved. Germline V gene sequence: CDR1 SGHKS, CDR2 YYEKEE (reference sequence). Deletions cut 0 bases from V and 0 bases from J, with 6 bases between. The CDR3 spans 14 residues.

This chain links TRBV11-1 with TRBJ2-5; 9 bases align to TRBD1. The J call may be wrong; the DNA end is better matched by TRBJ2-7. CDR1 and CDR2 (germline): SGHAT, FQDESV (reference sequence). The CDR3 consists of 15 residues. The CDR3 nucleotides are TGTGCCAGCAGCGCCACCTGGGGACAGGGCTACGAGCAGTACTTC. As protein: CASSATWGQGYEQYF.

This chain uses TRBV5-6 with TRBJ2-2, with 8 bases identical to TRBD1. The V gene's germline CDR1 is SGHDT and CDR2 YYEEEE. The CDR3 loop spans 15 amino acids. After removal of 5 bases from V and 4 bases from J, the junction contained 7 bases not matched to a gene. CDR3 nucleotides: TGTGCCAGCAGTCCTTTGGGACAGGCCACCGGGGAGCTGTTTTTT. Its protein product is CASSPLGQATGELFF.

The chain links TRBV29-1 to TRBJ2-7, with D possibly being TRBD2 (7 bases). This CDR3 is built from 15 residues. CDR1 and CDR2 from the germline V gene are SQVTM and ANQGSEA. Trimming took off 3 bases at V and 3 bases at J, with 18 bases between the two ends. CDR3 nucleotide sequence: TGCAGCGTTGATCTTACATGGGAGGGACACTACGAGCAGTACTTC. It translates to CSVDLTWEGHYEQYF.

The V gene is TRBV29-1, the J gene TRBJ2-5; maybe TRBD2 (7 bases). The CDR3 has 14 amino acids. Germline V CDR1 and CDR2: SQVTM, ANQGSEA. The ends were cut back, 7 bases at V and 5 bases at J, with 20 bases in the middle. The CDR3 loop is CSGGGGDWVETQYF. Here the CDR3 DNA reads TGCAGCGGGGGAGGGGGGGACTGGGTGGAGACCCAGTACTTC.

The rearrangement joins TRBV6-1 to TRBJ1-4, with 8 positions matching TRBD1. Germline CDR1 reads MNHNS; CDR2 reads SASEGT. The CDR3 has 14 amino acids. Trimming removed 6 bases from V and 7 bases from J; junction bases left unmatched: 7. The CDR3 here is CASSVTGVSEKLFF. In DNA, the CDR3 is TGTGCCAGCAGCGTGACAGGGGTTAGTGAAAAACTGTTTTTT.

The chain joins TRBV5-5 to TRBJ2-1; 10 bases align to TRBD1. The germline gives CDR1 SGHKS, CDR2 YYEKEE (reference sequence). With V trimmed by 5 bases and J by 4 bases, 9 bases remained unmatched. This CDR3 is built from 16 residues. The CDR3 DNA sequence: TGTGCCAGCAGTTCCGGGACAGGGGAGCCTTACAATGAGCAGTTCTTC. The encoded protein is CASSSGTGEPYNEQFF.

The J gene is TRBJ2-5, the V gene TRBV6-1; 11 bases align to TRBD2. With the DNA end fitting TRBJ2-7 better, the J assignment may be wrong. The CDR3 contains 17 residues. Germline CDR1 and CDR2: MNHNS and SASEGT. The DNA of the CDR3 is TGTGCCAGCAGTAAAGGACTAGCGGGTGTTCAGACTTACGAGCAGTACTTC. Amino acid sequence: CASSKGLAGVQTYEQYF.

The chain links TRBV25-1 to TRBJ1-5; 10 nucleotides agree with TRBD1. There are 15 residues in the CDR3. Germline V gives CDR1 MGHDK, CDR2 SYGVNS. The V segment lost 5 bases and the J segment 6 bases; nucleotides outside the gene matches: 7. Here the CDR3 reads CASSCRDRGRQPQHF. In DNA, the CDR3 is TGTGCCAGCAGTTGCCGGGACAGGGGTCGTCAGCCCCAGCATTTT.

The chain joins TRBV19 to TRBJ1-3; TRBD1 matches 8 bases. CDR1 LNHDA and CDR2 SQIVND come from the germline V gene (reference sequence). The CDR3 is 16 amino acids. With V trimmed by 5 bases and J by 0 bases, 6 bases remained unmatched. The CDR3 sequence is CASSWDRPSSGNTIYF. CDR3 nucleotides: TGTGCCAGTAGTTGGGACAGGCCCAGCTCTGGAAACACCATATATTTT. Full variable domain (outside the CDR3, taken from reference TRBV19 and TRBJ1-3): DGGITQSPKYLFRKEGQNVTLSCEQNLNHDAMYWYRQDPGQGLRLIYYSQIVNDFQKGDIAEGYSVSREKKESFPLTVTSAQKNPTAFYLCASSWDRPSSGNTIYFGEGSWLTVV.

Only one count was recorded for this clone. This rearrangement joins TRBV6-6 to TRBJ2-5, with 9 bases fitting TRBD1. The germline V gene encodes CDR1 MNHNY and CDR2 SVGAGI (reference sequence). CDR3 length: 14 amino acids. J was trimmed by 5 bases and V by 7 bases; bases with no gene match: 8. The DNA for the CDR3 is TGTGCCAGCAACTGGGGACAGGGAAAGGAGACCCAGTACTTC. It yields the protein CASNWGQGKETQYF.

This clone was found a few times. This sequence joins TRBV9 and TRBJ2-2, with D hard to call. CDR1 is SGDLS and CDR2 is YYNGEE in the germline V gene. The CDR3 totals 12 residues. With 4 bases removed from V and 1 base from J, the gap between germline ends came to 2 bases. CDR3 loop: CASSQNTGELFF. The CDR3 nucleotides read TGTGCCAGCAGCCAGAACACCGGGGAGCTGTTTTTT.

This chain links TRBV9 with TRBJ1-1; D perhaps matches TRBD1 (5 bases). Deletions cut 1 base from V and 1 base from J, with 11 bases between. Germline V CDR1 and CDR2: SGDLS, YYNGEE. This CDR3 has 15 amino acids. CDR3 sequence: CASSVPTGANTEAFF. Written as DNA, the CDR3 is TGTGCCAGCAGCGTACCAACTGGGGCGAACACTGAAGCTTTCTTT.

As regards this clone: Mismatch with germline at one junction end may stem from a read error. V usage is TRBV28 and J usage is TRBJ1-6, with 10 bases lining up with TRBD1. The CDR3 covers 14 residues. Germline CDR1 reads MDHEN; CDR2 reads SYDVKM. The CDR3 DNA reads as TGTGCCAGCAGTTTGACAGGGGGCGATTCCCCCCTCCACTTT. Amino acid sequence: CASSLTGGDSPLHF.

The genes are TRBV19 and TRBJ1-4; D unresolved. Germline-derived CDR1 and CDR2 are LNHDA and SQIVND (reference sequence). The CDR3 contains 16 residues. The V end lost 3 bases, the J end lost 10 bases, and 21 bases lay between the germline ends. The CDR3 reads CASSIGDGLPKGKLFF. The CDR3 DNA sequence: TGTGCCAGTAGTATCGGGGATGGCCTGCCGAAGGGAAAACTGTTTTTT.

The CDR3 spells CAISQGLQWEAFF. DNA of the CDR3: TGTGCCATCAGTCAAGGACTCCAATGGGAAGCTTTCTTT. This chain joins TRBV10-3 and TRBJ1-1; D is undetermined. Trimming stripped 5 bases from V and 8 bases from J, with 15 bases between. The CDR3 has 13 residues. Per germline, CDR1 ENHRY and CDR2 SYGVKD.

This clone was seen only a few times. V is TRBV13 and J is TRBJ2-2, with a possible D match to TRBD1 (5 bases). Deletions cut 7 bases from V and 1 base from J, with 13 bases between. Per germline, CDR1 PRHDT and CDR2 FYEKMQ (reference sequence). The CDR3 is made up of 15 amino acids. The CDR3 nucleotides read TGTGCCAGCATCCCAAAGGGGAAGAACACCGGGGAGCTGTTTTTT. Encoded protein: CASIPKGKNTGELFF.

As to this clone: Within the sample, other DNA sequences also encode this same CDR3. This sequence joins TRBV29-1 and TRBJ2-7, with TRBD2 matching 7 bases. Trimming cost V 4 bases and J 3 bases; bases outside gene matches: 6. Germline V gene sequence: CDR1 SQVTM, CDR2 ANQGSEA. The CDR3 sequence is 13 residues long. CDR3 sequence reads: CSVGGPGGYEQYF. The CDR3 bases are TGCAGCGTTGGGGGTCCGGGGGGCTACGAGCAGTACTTC.

The J gene is TRBJ2-5, the V gene TRBV7-3, with D maybe TRBD1 (5 bases). CDR1 is SGHTA and CDR2 is FQGTGA in the germline V gene. The CDR3 loop spans 14 amino acids. V was clipped by 5 bases and J by 3 bases, with 13 bases between them. The CDR3 loop reads CASSQTGRKETQYF. The CDR3 coding sequence is TGTGCCAGCAGCCAAACAGGACGGAAAGAGACCCAGTACTTC.

The chain is built from TRBV5-1 and TRBJ2-3; the D gene is possibly TRBD1 (6 bases). The CDR3 is made up of 14 amino acids. Germline V gene sequence: CDR1 SGHRS, CDR2 YFSETQ. Trimming stripped 4 bases from V and 6 bases from J, with 15 bases between. This CDR3 reads CASSNGQFSDTQYF. In DNA, the CDR3 is TGCGCCAGCAGCAACGGACAGTTCTCGGATACGCAGTATTTT.

This clone was observed a few times. The chain links TRBV15 to TRBJ1-5; no firm D call. The CDR3 sequence is 15 residues long. V was clipped by 5 bases and J by 3 bases, with 14 bases between them. CDR1 LNHNV and CDR2 YYDKDF come from the germline V gene (reference sequence). DNA of the CDR3: TGTGCCACCAGCTATGGGATGAGGGCCAATCAGCCCCAGCATTTT. The encoded protein is CATSYGMRANQPQHF.